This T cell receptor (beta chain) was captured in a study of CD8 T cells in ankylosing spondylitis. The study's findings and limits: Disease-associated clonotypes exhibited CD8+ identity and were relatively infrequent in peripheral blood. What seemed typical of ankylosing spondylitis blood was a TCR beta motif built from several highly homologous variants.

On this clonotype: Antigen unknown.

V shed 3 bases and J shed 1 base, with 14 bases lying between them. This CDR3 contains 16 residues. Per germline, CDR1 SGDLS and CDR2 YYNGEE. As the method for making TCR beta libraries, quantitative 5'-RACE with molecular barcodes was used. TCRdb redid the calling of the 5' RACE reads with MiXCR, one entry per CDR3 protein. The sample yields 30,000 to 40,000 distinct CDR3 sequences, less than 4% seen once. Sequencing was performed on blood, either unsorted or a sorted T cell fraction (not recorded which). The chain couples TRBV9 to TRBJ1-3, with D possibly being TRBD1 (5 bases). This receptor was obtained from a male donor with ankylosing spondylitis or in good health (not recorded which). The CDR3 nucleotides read TGTGCCAGCAGCGCGACCGCTTGGGGGTCTGGAAACACCATATATTTT. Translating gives CASSATAWGSGNTIYF.